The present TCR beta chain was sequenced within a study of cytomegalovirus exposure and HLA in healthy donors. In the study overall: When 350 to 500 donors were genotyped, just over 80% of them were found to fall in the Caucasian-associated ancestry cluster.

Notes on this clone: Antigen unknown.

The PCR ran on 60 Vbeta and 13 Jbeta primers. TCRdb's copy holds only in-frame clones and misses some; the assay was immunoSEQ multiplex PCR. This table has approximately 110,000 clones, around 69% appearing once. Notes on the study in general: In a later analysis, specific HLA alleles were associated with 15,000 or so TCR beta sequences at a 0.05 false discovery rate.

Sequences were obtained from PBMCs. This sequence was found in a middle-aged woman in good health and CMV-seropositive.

The CDR3 is CASSSPGDSPLHF. DNA of the CDR3: TGTGCCAGCAGCTCGCCAGGGGACTCACCCCTCCACTTT. The rearrangement uses TRBV5-6 and TRBJ1-6; TRBD1 is a possible D gene (6 bases). The CDR3 length is 13 residues. Germline-derived CDR1 and CDR2 are SGHDT and YYEEEE. The ends were cut back, 3 bases at V and 10 bases at J, with 11 bases in the middle.